The following is a T cell receptor (beta chain) sequence with its context. The CDR3 extends over 15 amino acids. The data were taken from a study of blood T cell repertoires in COVID-19. Study as a whole: The analysed material was cDNA or gDNA that came from T cells, B-cell-depleted T cells, or PBMCs.

Per the study methods: Researchers report that nucleated cell counts were estimated from reference gene primer amplification. Profiling relied on immunoSEQ multiplex PCR, and the TCRdb table lists in-frame clones only, not all of them. V and J calls and clone size are those listed in that table; D and trimming were worked out from the DNA. The repertoire includes roughly 150,000 clones, roughly 80% of them detected once, and around 2.7% sits in the top ten. The clonotype originates from a man between 65 and 79 years old with acute or convalescent COVID-19. Sequencing was carried out using peripheral blood. The J gene is TRBJ1-2, the V gene TRBV21-1; the D segment call TRBD1 is taken from the table without a DNA check. TRBV21-1 is a recognized pseudogene. The CDR3 here is CASSSRDREIRIYTF. The CDR3 DNA reads TGTGCCAGCAGCTCCCGGGACAGGGAAATCAGAATCTACACCTTC.